The present entry profiles one T cell receptor (beta chain) with its context. The germline V gene encodes CDR1 LNHNV and CDR2 YYDKDF (reference sequence). This CDR3 has 18 amino acids. Losses at the gene ends were 1 base for V and 1 base for J; bases not matched to a gene: 10. The protocol was immunoSEQ multiplex PCR, while the TCRdb copy is restricted to in-frame clones and leaves out a portion. The sample has roughly 48,000 clones, approximately 80% seen once. The sample originates from a study of blood T cell repertoires in COVID-19. The receptor was derived from a man in his 70s with acute or convalescent COVID-19. Sample: peripheral blood. This chain connects TRBV15 to TRBJ1-5; 7 bases match TRBD1. CDR3 protein: CATSRGNAGTVSNQPQHF. For the CDR3, the DNA is TGTGCCACCAGCAGAGGAAACGCCGGGACAGTGAGCAATCAGCCCCAGCATTTT.